Listed below are T cell receptor beta chains from one sample, sequenced in a study of blood T cell repertoires in COVID-19. Measured with immunoSEQ multiplex PCR; TCRdb has only the in-frame clones, and not every one. The sample has about 48,000 clones, 75% to 95% seen once. The sequencing sample was made of peripheral blood. These receptors all come from a man in his sixties or seventies with acute or convalescent COVID-19. Each CDR3 is given with its conserved first and last residue. D genes are given only for firm matches. Expanded clones get a size class; other rows say once, few or many, or leave the size out.

J: TRBJ2-5; size: -; D: -; V: TRBV29-1; DNA: TGCAGCGTCGACCAAGGACCCGGGACCGGGGGAGAGACCCAGTACTTC; CDR3: CSVDQGPGTGGETQYF
J: TRBJ2-1; size: -; D: TRBD2; V: TRBV7-2; DNA: TGTGCCAGCAGCCCCGGGACTAGCGACTACAATGAGCAGTTCTTC; CDR3: CASSPGTSDYNEQFF
J: TRBJ2-1; size: once; D: TRBD2; V: TRBV5-1; DNA: TGCGCCAGCAGCCCCGCGACTAGCGGGGGGGCCTATGAGCAGTTCTTC; CDR3: CASSPATSGGAYEQFF
J: TRBJ2-7; size: once; D: -; V: TRBV5-4; DNA: TGTGCCAGCAGCTTCGTGGGGAGCTCCTACGAGCAGTACTTC; CDR3: CASSFVGSSYEQYF
J: TRBJ1-3; size: once; D: -; V: TRBV4-3; DNA: TGCGCCAGCAGCCACTGGGGGGGACCTACTCTCAACACCATATATTTT; CDR3: CASSHWGGPTLNTIYF
J: TRBJ2-7; size: once; D: TRBD2; V: TRBV27; DNA: TGTGCCAGCAGTTTTGCGGGGGACGAGCAGTACTTC; CDR3: CASSFAGDEQYF
J: TRBJ2-5; size: -; D: TRBD2; V: TRBV5-1; DNA: TGCGCCAGCAGCTTGGAACCCGCGGGAGGGGAGACCCAGTACTTC; CDR3: CASSLEPAGGETQYF
J: TRBJ2-7; size: -; D: -; V: TRBV5-1; DNA: TGCGCCAGCAGTTTTGGGGTCGGGGGTGTCGAATACGAGCAGTACTTC; CDR3: CASSFGVGGVEYEQYF
J: TRBJ2-1; size: once; D: TRBD2; V: TRBV6-5; DNA: TGTGCCAGCGGAACTAGCGGGAACTACAATGAGCAGTTCTTC; CDR3: CASGTSGNYNEQFF
J: TRBJ1-6; size: -; D: -; V: TRBV10-3; DNA: TGTGCCATCAGCGCCGAGGGGGAGTTTAATTCACCCCTCCACTTT; CDR3: CAISAEGEFNSPLHF
J: TRBJ2-3; size: -; D: -; V: TRBV19; DNA: TGTGCCAGTAGAGCCCCTCGCACAGATACGCAGTATTTT; CDR3: CASRAPRTDTQYF
J: TRBJ1-1; size: -; D: -; V: TRBV27; DNA: TGTGCCAGCAGTTTATCTCCCCCCCTGGCCGCTGAAGCTTTCTTT; CDR3: CASSLSPPLAAEAFF
J: TRBJ2-7; size: -; D: TRBD2; V: TRBV5-6; DNA: TGTGCCAGCAGCTTGCCGGGACTAGCGGGGGTCTACGAGCAGTACTTC; CDR3: CASSLPGLAGVYEQYF
J: TRBJ1-6; size: -; D: TRBD1; V: TRBV28; DNA: TGTGCCAGCAGCCAAACCGGGACAGCGAATTCACCCCTCCACTTT; CDR3: CASSQTGTANSPLHF
J: TRBJ1-5; size: -; D: -; V: TRBV5-5; DNA: TGTGCCAGCAGCCCGGTCCCGCAAGGCAATCAGCCCCAGCATTTT; CDR3: CASSPVPQGNQPQHF
J: TRBJ2-1; size: -; D: TRBD1; V: TRBV14; DNA: TGTGCCAGCCGGGACAGGGTTATCAATGAGCAGTTCTTC; CDR3: CASRDRVINEQFF
J: TRBJ1-2; size: -; D: -; V: TRBV30; DNA: TGTGCCTGGAGTGTATCGGGGTGGGGAGGCTACACCTTC; CDR3: CAWSVSGWGGYTF
J: TRBJ2-5; size: -; D: -; V: TRBV13; DNA: TGTGCCAGCAGCCCTCTCGGAGGAGAGACCCAGTACTTC; CDR3: CASSPLGGETQYF
J: TRBJ2-3; size: -; D: TRBD1; V: TRBV9; DNA: TGTGCCAGCCACAGGACAGGGAATGTCAGGCAGGCAGATACGCAGTATTTT; CDR3: CASHRTGNVRQADTQYF
J: TRBJ1-2; size: -; D: TRBD1; V: TRBV5-6; DNA: TGTGCCAGCACCCTGGGGGGACAGGGGTACGGCTACACCTTC; CDR3: CASTLGGQGYGYTF
J: TRBJ1-5; size: few; D: -; V: TRBV3-1/TRBV3-2; DNA: TGTGCCAGCAGCCGGAGGGGTGTTCAGCCCCAGCATTTT; CDR3: CASSRRGVQPQHF
J: TRBJ1-4; size: once; D: -; V: TRBV2; DNA: TGTGCCAGCAGTTTGACGGGGCAGGGAGGCGAAAAACTGTTTTTT; CDR3: CASSLTGQGGEKLFF
J: TRBJ2-7; size: -; D: -; V: TRBV7-2; DNA: TGTGCCAGCAGCTTAGCTGGAACGAACAGGGTTGAGCAGTACTTC; CDR3: CASSLAGTNRVEQYF
J: TRBJ1-1; size: -; D: -; V: TRBV6-1; DNA: TGTGCCAGCAGTGGAATCCCGGGGCGGGAAATGAACACTGAAGCTTTCTTT; CDR3: CASSGIPGREMNTEAFF
J: TRBJ1-5; size: few; D: TRBD1; V: TRBV7-2; DNA: TGTGCCAGCAGCTTATTCCCCCGCGACAGGGACAATCAGCCCCAGCATTTT; CDR3: CASSLFPRDRDNQPQHF
J: TRBJ1-1; size: -; D: TRBD1; V: TRBV15; DNA: TGTGCCACCAGGGGCGGACAGGGGGGAAAAGCTTTCTTT; CDR3: CATRGGQGGKAFF
J: TRBJ1-2; size: -; D: -; V: TRBV11-2; DNA: TGTGCCAGCAGCTTAGCTCCACAGGGCTATGGCTACACCTTC; CDR3: CASSLAPQGYGYTF
J: TRBJ2-4; size: -; D: -; V: TRBV3-1/TRBV3-2; DNA: TGTGCCAGCAGCGCGGGACCTCAACTCGGAAACATTCAGTACTTC; CDR3: CASSAGPQLGNIQYF
J: TRBJ2-5; size: -; D: -; V: TRBV18; DNA: TGTGCCAGCTCACTTAACCCCGGGGAGACCCAGTACTTC; CDR3: CASSLNPGETQYF
J: TRBJ1-2; size: -; D: TRBD1; V: TRBV28; DNA: TGTGCCAGCAGTCCCCTGACAGGGGCCCTGGCCTATGGCTACACCTTC; CDR3: CASSPLTGALAYGYTF
J: TRBJ1-6; size: -; D: -; V: TRBV18; DNA: TGTGCCAGCTCACCAAGAATGAACATCACCTATAATTCACCCCTCCACTTT; CDR3: CASSPRMNITYNSPLHF
J: TRBJ2-2; size: few; D: TRBD2; V: TRBV5-1; DNA: TGCGCCAGCGTCCCTACTAGCGGAAACACCGGGGAGCTGTTTTTT; CDR3: CASVPTSGNTGELFF
J: TRBJ2-2; size: once; D: -; V: TRBV28; DNA: TGTGCCAGCAGTTTACTAGGGGGCACCGGGGAGCTGTTTTTT; CDR3: CASSLLGGTGELFF
J: TRBJ2-3; size: once; D: TRBD2; V: TRBV7-2; DNA: TGTGCCAGCAGCTTCCCAGCGGGGGGTGGAGGGGATACGCAGTATTTT; CDR3: CASSFPAGGGGDTQYF
J: TRBJ2-7; size: -; D: -; V: TRBV5-5; DNA: TGTGCCAGCAGCTTGGGGAGCTCCTACGAGCAGTACTTC; CDR3: CASSLGSSYEQYF
J: TRBJ2-1; size: once; D: -; V: TRBV7-9; DNA: TGTGCCAGCAGCTACACCGGGGGGCTCTTCAATGAGCAGTTCTTC; CDR3: CASSYTGGLFNEQFF
J: TRBJ2-6; size: -; D: -; V: TRBV18; DNA: TGTGCCAGCTCACGGGGGGGCGCTGGGGCCAACGTCCTGACTTTC; CDR3: CASSRGGAGANVLTF
J: TRBJ2-1; size: -; D: -; V: TRBV12-5; DNA: TGTGCTAGTGGTTTGGAACACACACACAATGAGCAGTTCTTC; CDR3: CASGLEHTHNEQFF
J: TRBJ2-5; size: -; D: TRBD1; V: TRBV18; DNA: TGTGCCAGCTCCCTTAGACAGGGATCAGGAGAGACCCAGTACTTC; CDR3: CASSLRQGSGETQYF
J: TRBJ2-1; size: -; D: -; V: TRBV7-8; DNA: TGTGCCAGCAGCTTAGGCCTGGACAACAATGAGCAGTTCTTC; CDR3: CASSLGLDNNEQFF
J: TRBJ2-7; size: -; D: -; V: TRBV4-1; DNA: TGCGCCAGCAGCCAAGATCAGGGGATGCCGGGCTTCTACGAGCAGTACTTC; CDR3: CASSQDQGMPGFYEQYF
J: TRBJ1-2; size: -; D: -; V: TRBV18; DNA: TGTGCCAGCTCACCACTGCGTTCAGGGGATCATGGCTACACCTTC; CDR3: CASSPLRSGDHGYTF
J: TRBJ2-3; size: -; D: TRBD2; V: TRBV7-2; DNA: TGTGCCAGCAGCAAGACTAGCGGATTCACAGATACGCAGTATTTT; CDR3: CASSKTSGFTDTQYF
J: TRBJ1-3; size: once; D: -; V: TRBV7-9; DNA: TGTGCCAGCAGTACCCGGGACAAGAGCTCTGGAAACACCATATATTTT; CDR3: CASSTRDKSSGNTIYF
J: TRBJ1-1; size: -; D: TRBD1; V: TRBV2; DNA: TGTGCCAGCAGTGGGTTCGGAGACAGGGACGGTAGGAACACTGAAGCTTTCTTT; CDR3: CASSGFGDRDGRNTEAFF
J: TRBJ1-1; size: -; D: TRBD1; V: TRBV11-2; DNA: TGTGCCAGCAGCTTCTTTTACGGGACAGGGGGTATGAACACTGAAGCTTTCTTT; CDR3: CASSFFYGTGGMNTEAFF
J: TRBJ2-5; size: few; D: -; V: TRBV7-6; DNA: TGTGCCAGCAGCTTAGGACTACAAGAGACCCAGTACTTC; CDR3: CASSLGLQETQYF
J: TRBJ1-2; size: few; D: -; V: TRBV3-1/TRBV3-2; DNA: TGTGCCAGCAGCCCTACGGGAGGGAGTGACTATGGCTACACCTTC; CDR3: CASSPTGGSDYGYTF
J: TRBJ2-3; size: -; D: -; V: TRBV12-3/TRBV12-4; DNA: TGTGCCAGCAGTTTTGCGAGCACAGATACGCAGTATTTT; CDR3: CASSFASTDTQYF
J: TRBJ2-5; size: -; D: -; V: TRBV24-1; DNA: TGTGCCACCAGTGATTGGCGGCGAGGTACCGAGACCCAGTACTTC; CDR3: CATSDWRRGTETQYF
J: TRBJ1-2; size: -; D: -; V: TRBV20-1; DNA: TGCAGTGCTAGTGAGGGGCAGAGTCTTAACTATGGCTACACCTTC; CDR3: CSASEGQSLNYGYTF
J: TRBJ2-1; size: -; D: -; V: TRBV7-2; DNA: TGTGCCAGCAGTGACAGGTCTTCCTACAATGAGCAGTTCTTC; CDR3: CASSDRSSYNEQFF